The 23 T cell receptor beta chains below were found in one sample sequenced in a study of T cells in Graves' hyperthyroidism and ophthalmopathy. Authors of the study amplified TCR beta CDR3 regions from RNA transcripts. The TCR CDR3 was amplified in a first-round RT-PCR using the HTBI primer set. In TCRdb, the multiplex PCR reads were re-called with MiXCR into one record per CDR3 protein. The sample contains under 750,000 distinct CDR3 sequences, 18% of which appear only once. Sequencing was performed on blood. The receptors were gathered from a woman aged 50 to 60 with Graves' hyperthyroidism that later progressed to Graves' ophthalmopathy.

The sample holds many counts of this clonotype. CDR3 nucleotides: TGTGCCAGCAGCTTATCCGGGACAACGGAGACCCAGTACTTC. Translating gives CASSLSGTTETQYF. This chain links TRBV11-2 with TRBJ2-5, with D maybe TRBD1 (6 bases). V was pared by 2 bases and J by 5 bases, with 12 bases between. CDR1 and CDR2 (germline): SGHAT, FQNNGV. The CDR3 is made up of 14 amino acids.

There are many counts of this clonotype. This sequence joins TRBV5-1 and TRBJ1-1, with 9 bases aligning to TRBD1. CDR3 length: 15 residues. With 1 base clipped from V and 1 base from J, the junction kept 2 bases outside the gene matches. From germline, CDR1 is SGHRS and CDR2 YFSETQ. The CDR3 DNA reads as TGCGCCAGCAGCTTGAGGACAGGGGAGAACACTGAAGCTTTCTTT. Its protein product is CASSLRTGENTEAFF.

A few counts support this clonotype. A much larger clone lies one base from this, so it may be a read error. Because it lacks the conserved phenylalanine or tryptophan at the end, this CDR3 is likely a read error. The V and J genes are TRBV11-2 and TRBJ2-7, with D possibly being TRBD2 (6 bases). Germline V lookup: CDR1 SGHAT, CDR2 FQNNGV. This CDR3 comprises 19 residues. The V and J ends lost 2 bases and 0 bases respectively, with 23 bases between them. CDR3 sequence reads: CASSLSGKLAGYSSYEQYS. The CDR3 nucleotides are TGTGCCAGCAGCTTATCAGGGAAATTGGCGGGGTACTCCTCCTACGAGCAGTACTCC.

This chain links TRBV18 with TRBJ1-2; 10 bases align to TRBD1. With 6 bases clipped from V and 4 bases from J, the junction kept 14 bases outside the gene matches. CDR1 is KGHSH and CDR2 is LQKENI in the germline V gene. The CDR3 runs 17 residues. CDR3 DNA sequence: TGTGCCAGCTCTACAGGACAGGGGGTGGAGAGAGGCTATGGCTACACCTTC. As protein: CASSTGQGVERGYGYTF.

A note on this clonotype: One end of the junction fails to match germline, which may point to a read error. The rearrangement uses TRBV9 and TRBJ2-3; D remains unclear. The CDR3 is 18 amino acids. Germline V gives CDR1 SGDLS, CDR2 YYNGEE. Here the CDR3 DNA reads TGCGCCAGCAGCCATACGGGCGATCTCGGTCTGAGCACAGATACGCAGTATTTT. Translation: CASSHTGDLGLSTDTQYF.

The chain links TRBV30 to TRBJ2-5, with a weak D call TRBD2 (5 bases). V was trimmed by 2 bases and J by 5 bases, leaving 15 bases between them. Per the germline V gene, CDR1 is GTSNPN and CDR2 is SVGIG (reference sequence). The length of the CDR3 is 14 residues. In nucleotides, the CDR3 is TGTGCCTGGAGTCCAGGACCGGGATGGGAGACCCAGTACTTC. The encoded protein is CAWSPGPGWETQYF.

This clonotype was seen many times. The chain links TRBV7-9 to TRBJ2-5; D is perhaps TRBD1 or TRBD2 (5 bases each). This CDR3 has 14 amino acids. Per germline, CDR1 SEHNR and CDR2 FQNEAQ (reference sequence). V was pared by 3 bases and J by 5 bases, with 13 bases between. This CDR3 is CASSFQGGLETQYF. CDR3 nucleotide sequence: TGTGCCAGCAGCTTCCAGGGCGGGCTGGAGACCCAGTACTTC.

Of note for this clonotype: This could be a read error, since a much larger clone is one nucleotide away. CDR3 sequence reads: CVWSVQGNYGYTF. The DNA for the CDR3 is TGTGTCTGGAGTGTACAGGGGAACTATGGCTACACCTTC. This sequence joins TRBV30 and TRBJ1-2, with 7 nucleotides matching TRBD1. Germline values: CDR1 GTSNPN, CDR2 SVGIG (reference sequence). The CDR3 is 13 residues long.

This chain links TRBV12-3 or TRBV12-4 with TRBJ2-1, with 8 bases lining up with TRBD2. This CDR3 has 12 residues. Trimming at V came to 4 bases and at J to 16 bases, leaving 9 bases not matched to a gene. DNA of the CDR3: TGTGCCAGCAGTTCGCCGGGGGGGGGGGCCTTCTTC. The encoded protein is CASSSPGGGAFF.

This chain links TRBV20-1 with TRBJ2-3; TRBD2 matches at 9 bases. The germline V gene encodes CDR1 DFQATT and CDR2 SNEGSKA (reference sequence). V was clipped by 1 base and J by 3 bases; unmatched bases: 14. The length of the CDR3 is 18 residues. In nucleotides, the CDR3 is TGCAGTGCTAGAGCCGTCGCGGGGGGGGGCGAGAGGACAGATACGCAGTATTTT. It translates to CSARAVAGGGERTDTQYF.

This rearrangement joins TRBV9 to TRBJ2-3, with D hard to call. Germline CDR1 is SGDLS and CDR2 is YYNGEE. This CDR3 is 14 amino acids long. The ends were cut back, 4 bases at V and 3 bases at J, with 12 bases in the middle. CDR3 protein: CASSPLTDTDTQYF. CDR3 bases: TGTGCCAGCAGCCCCCTTACTGATACAGATACGCAGTATTTT.

This clonotype was observed a few times. This sequence joins TRBV6-1 and TRBJ1-2, with D possibly matching TRBD1 (6 bases). The CDR3 contains 14 residues. Germline V CDR1 and CDR2: MNHNS, SASEGT. Trimming stripped 5 bases from V and 3 bases from J, with 13 bases between. Written as DNA, the CDR3 is TGTGCCAGCAGTACCTCCCCAGGGGACTATGGCTACACCTTC. Encoded protein: CASSTSPGDYGYTF.

V and J are TRBV19 and TRBJ1-5; maybe TRBD1 (5 bases). Germline CDR1 and CDR2: LNHDA and SQIVND (reference sequence). The CDR3 is made up of 17 amino acids. The V end was cut by 7 bases, the J end by 1 base, with 20 bases between. The CDR3 loop reads CASTSLLRAGSNQPQHF. The CDR3 DNA is TGTGCCAGTACTTCCCTTCTCAGGGCGGGAAGCAATCAGCCCCAGCATTTT.

The chain combines TRBV5-5 with TRBJ2-3; D uncertain. This CDR3 is built from 16 residues. Germline V gene sequence: CDR1 SGHKS, CDR2 YYEKEE (reference sequence). V lost 0 bases and J 1 base, leaving 12 bases between the germline ends. The CDR3 sequence is CASSLDIGVRTDTQYF. Written as DNA, the CDR3 is TGTGCCAGCAGCTTGGATATAGGAGTACGCACAGATACGCAGTATTTT.

This clonotype has just a few counts. The CDR3 is CASSQDTGTRVETQYF. CDR3 nucleotides: TGTGCCAGCAGCCAAGATACGGGGACTAGAGTAGAGACCCAGTACTTC. The rearrangement links TRBV3-1 to TRBJ2-5, with TRBD2 matching over 8 bases. Trimming removed 0 bases from V and 4 bases from J; junction bases left unmatched: 7. This CDR3 comprises 16 residues. Germline V gene data show CDR1 as LGHDT and CDR2 as YNNKEL (reference sequence).

This chain joins TRBV6-1 and TRBJ1-1; D gene ambiguous. The length of the CDR3 is 14 residues. In germline, CDR1 is MNHNS, CDR2 SASEGT. With 6 bases removed from V and 0 bases from J, the gap between germline ends came to 11 bases. The CDR3 sequence is CASSTRILNTEAFF. CDR3 nucleotides: TGTGCCAGCAGCACCAGGATCTTGAACACTGAAGCTTTCTTT.

This clonotype was found many times. The chain is built from TRBV5-1 and TRBJ2-1; TRBD1 matches 12 bases. V lost 0 bases, J lost 4 bases, and 11 bases stayed unmatched. The germline CDR1 and CDR2 sequences are SGHRS and YFSETQ. CDR3 length: 19 residues. CDR3 nucleotide sequence: TGCGCCAGCAGCTTGGGTCCGGGACAGGGGGCTCATCTTTACAATGAGCAGTTCTTC. Protein product: CASSLGPGQGAHLYNEQFF.

Concerning this clonotype itself: A much more abundant neighbour one base away suggests this may be a read error. The CDR3 does not close with the conserved phenylalanine or tryptophan, likely indicating a read error. This rearrangement joins TRBV30 to TRBJ1-2; D not certain. The germline CDR1 and CDR2 sequences are GTSNPN and SVGIG (reference sequence). Trimming took off 0 bases at V and 8 bases at J, with 7 bases between the two ends. The CDR3 totals 11 residues. CDR3 bases: TGTGCCTGGAGTGTAGGTCTCGGCTACACCCTC. Protein product: CAWSVGLGYTL.

This sequence joins TRBV4-1 and TRBJ1-6; D call uncertain. The CDR3 covers 15 residues. V lost 3 bases to trimming and J lost 8 bases, with 14 bases between them. Germline CDR1 reads MGHRA; CDR2 reads YSYEKL. The CDR3 bases are TGCGCCAGCAGCCACCCGACTCGGACCGATTCACCCCTCCACTTT. Amino acid sequence: CASSHPTRTDSPLHF.

This clonotype was seen many times. The chain employs TRBV6-2 or TRBV6-3 and TRBJ1-5; TRBD1 matches 7 bases. This CDR3 has 16 residues. V dropped 6 bases and J dropped 3; count of bases not matched to a gene: 11. Germline V gene sequence: CDR1 MNHEY, CDR2 SVGEGT. CDR3 protein: CASRRPGTANNQPQHF. The CDR3 DNA is TGTGCCAGCAGACGCCCCGGGACAGCCAACAATCAGCCCCAGCATTTT.

The chain links TRBV12-3 or TRBV12-4 to TRBJ2-1; TRBD2 matches 7 bases. The CDR3 length is 14 residues. The ends lost 5 bases at V and 7 bases at J; junction bases unmatched: 8. The CDR3 coding sequence is TGTGCCAGCAGTCTCTGGGGGGGGGGGAATGAGCAGTTCTTC. Translated, it gives CASSLWGGGNEQFF.

This clonotype was observed a few times. V gene TRBV5-1 combines with J gene TRBJ1-4; possibly TRBD1 for D (5 bases). CDR3 length: 14 amino acids. V lost 5 bases to trimming and J lost 7 bases, with 15 bases between them. The V gene's germline CDR1 is SGHRS and CDR2 YFSETQ. The CDR3 DNA follows: TGCGCCAGCAGAAGAAGGGGTATCGGTGAAAAACTGTTTTTT. This translates into CASRRRGIGEKLFF.

The chain has TRBV19 and TRBJ1-5; perhaps TRBD1 as D (6 bases). Germline V gene lookup returns CDR1 LNHDA and CDR2 SQIVND (reference sequence). V lost 6 bases and J lost 1, with 16 bases in between. The CDR3 has 16 amino acids. As DNA, the CDR3 is TGTGCCAGTAGACGGGCGGGCAGGGGAAGCAATCAGCCCCAGCATTTT. Translation gives CASRRAGRGSNQPQHF.